This TCR beta chain was identified during a study of beta chain features in type 1 diabetes (dated by TCRdb to the late 2010s). Describing the broader study: No differences in mean age, gender distribution, total cell number or subset yield were found between patients and healthy donors. A total of 107,917,701 sorted cells were examined across all samples, and the number of cells per subset was strongly correlated with RNA yield. The study compared TCRB repertoires of sorted circulating CD4+ T cell subsets between recently diagnosed type 1 diabetes patients and matched healthy donors. Regulatory and stem cell-like memory subsets were isolated from only 8 patients and roughly 8 healthy donors, whereas naive and central memory subsets came from all 28 donors. Findings and caveats that apply to the study as a whole: Shorter templates might have been favored by PCR, but patient and control samples were amplified and corrected together, so both groups would have been affected equally by any skew. Naive, central memory and regulatory TCRB repertoires appeared more similar among patients than among healthy donors. Because small numbers of individuals were included in the HLA sub-analyses, any influence of HLA type on TCRB rearrangement was left unresolved. In all four CD4+ subsets, TCRB CDR3 length was moderately but significantly shorter in type 1 diabetes patients. At VDJ recombination sites, patients with type 1 diabetes made fewer insertions and deleted more nucleotides, a pattern implying thymic rearrangement abnormalities. Sequencing cDNA rather than genomic DNA could over-represent highly expressing activated cells, although activation and CD3 levels did not differ between groups.

CDR3 length: 13 amino acids, cysteine to phenylalanine. Left in the record is the CDR3 DNA by itself, 39 bases read in frame from the first base. A distance of 11 bases separates the germline ends of V and J, which lose 7 bases and 1 base respectively. In the germline V gene, CDR1 corresponds to SGDLS and CDR2 to YYNGEE. Concerning this clone itself: Its antigen specificity is not known. It has no much larger one-base neighbor in the sample; base qualities were not kept.

A single peripheral blood draw of about 116 mL on average was collected from each donor into heparinised tubes. A BD FACSAria II and a panel including CD45RO, CCR7, CD25, CD127, CD95 and CD27 were used to sort naive, central memory, regulatory and stem cell-like memory CD4+ T cells. Purity was above 95% for every sorted population. Right away, PBMCs were isolated by Lymphoprep density gradient centrifugation and were stained directly, with no culture step. So that batch effects would be minimized, each experiment stained and sorted samples in pairs, pairing one healthy donor with one patient. The entire amount of isolated RNA was reverse transcribed using the High Capacity cDNA Reverse Transcription Kit, so the sequenced TCRB transcripts were expressed ones. Naive, central memory and regulatory T cell samples underwent deep immunoSEQ sequencing, averaging about 3.57 million total reads per sample. After sorted cells were lysed in RLT buffer, RNA was extracted with DNase-treated RNeasy Micro or Mini kits, with the choice depending on cell number. To prevent cross-contamination, each cell subset was processed individually, whereas patient and healthy donor samples were processed jointly. The immunoSEQ multiplex PCR was used to amplify TCRB sequences from cDNA, yielding 87-bp fragments that span the CDR3 region. Sequencing of the amplicons was done on the Illumina HiSeq platform. The authors' analysis ran thus. PCR bias was corrected computationally using synthetic template baselines, and reads within Hamming distance 2 were collapsed, with unmergeable singletons discarded. Reads were aligned against IMGT so that V, D and J genes, CDR3 length and insertions or deletions at six rearrangement sites could be assigned. Within each subset, clonotype counts were normalized to sorted cell number, and only after that were true diversity and Gini coefficients computed with the tcR R package. The overlap coefficient, calculated on TCRB nucleotide sequences, was used to quantify repertoire sharing. Out-of-frame TCRB sequences from naive cells were analyzed to stand in for the pre-selection repertoire. TCRdb re-hosts the immuneACCESS table, in-frame sequences only. Its copies lack some clones; in the studies checked, an unresolved V gene accounts for under half of them, and the cause for the rest is not known. The D gene and trimming were derived from the DNA, and the V and J assignments and clone size from that table. The sample has about 340,000 clones on record, approximately 13% of them singletons. The ten largest clones represent 0.013% to 0.015% of the sample.

The source material was naive CD4+ T cells from blood. The cell subset or site label here, explained by the study, means: true naive CD4+ T cells. This sequence uses TRBV9 and TRBJ2-5, with the D gene too uncertain to name. This clonotype originated in a woman between 18 and 29 years old with type 1 diabetes. CDR3 region: CASSGQPQETQYF. The DNA sequence is TGTGCCAGCTCGGGTCAGCCCCAAGAGACCCAGTACTTC.